The clone carrying this T cell receptor beta chain is a singleton in its sample. The study recruited people aged about 18 to 90 years across more than 20 US areas. Participants' reported clinical history set cohort assignment. V was pared by 0 bases and J by 5 bases, with 9 bases between. The germline gives CDR1 SGDLS, CDR2 YYNGEE. The length of the CDR3 is 14 residues. The sample comes from a study of blood T cell repertoires in COVID-19. Study background: Acute and convalescent COVID-19 specimens originated in the United States, Italy and Spain.

Sequencing was performed with immunoSEQ multiplex PCR; in TCRdb, only in-frame clones are kept and a portion is missing. Counted here are over 250,000 clones, approximately 80% occurring once; the ten biggest clones make up approximately 5%. This TCR was recovered from a middle-aged man who had been exposed to COVID-19. This chain joins TRBV9 and TRBJ2-1; no clear D. What was sequenced was PBMCs or T cells enriched from blood (not recorded which). DNA for the CDR3: TGTGCCAGCAGCGTAGCGTTAGGAGACAATGAGCAGTTCTTC. Amino acid sequence: CASSVALGDNEQFF.